The present T cell receptor (beta chain) was sequenced within a study of control samples from healthy donors and cancer patients. The CDR3 has 17 residues. The germline CDR1 and CDR2 sequences are SGHRS and YFSETQ. Trimming cost V 2 bases and J 1 base, with 16 bases left between them. TCRdb's table, derived via immunoSEQ multiplex PCR, lists solely in-frame clones and lacks some. The sample contains about 120,000 clones, 85% to 95% of which appear only once. The chain employs TRBV5-1 and TRBJ2-1; possible D gene TRBD1, 6 bases. The material sequenced was PBMCs. This receptor was obtained from a man between 45 and 60 years old with head and neck cancer. Written as DNA, the CDR3 is TGCGCCAGCAGCTTCCGGACAGTGACTCCTTCCTACAATGAGCAGTTCTTC. It encodes CASSFRTVTPSYNEQFF.